This T cell receptor (beta chain) is from a study of cytomegalovirus exposure and HLA in healthy donors listed by TCRdb under 2017. Regarding the research as a whole: In an earlier analysis of approximately 640 of the donors, under 300 Gb of sequence data and about 110 million unique TCR beta sequences from about 179 million T cells were reported. About 310 gigabases of sequencing data and some 85 million unique TCR sequences were included in an early release covering about 600 HLA-typed donors. Of the 398 genotyped donors, about 84% fell in the genetic ancestry cluster associated with self-reported Caucasian donors. The aim of the study was to test whether cataloging public T cell receptors could identify signatures of past pathogen exposure. The T cell repertoires of 666 subjects were profiled by immunosequencing and related to cytomegalovirus serostatus. In addition to the first cohort of 650 to 750 subjects, a separate validation cohort of approximately 110 different subjects was used. To predict cytomegalovirus infection status, the study combined high-throughput TCR immunosequencing, statistical association of individual TCRs with disease status, and machine learning. To study patterns of TCR occurrence, a later analysis re-analyzed previously published TCR beta repertoires from more than 550 donors and added high-resolution HLA genotyping. Rather than using new phenotypic data, the later analysis identified candidate immune exposures from TCR beta sequences and from how often those sequences occurred across donors. An earlier analysis of 587 of the donors used high-throughput TCR beta sequencing to judge whether each TCR beta V gene segment behaved as functional or pseudogenic. Donor age, sex, ethnicity and CMV serostatus were compiled alongside the repertoire data. A later genetic analysis took genome-wide SNP genotypes for about three fifths of the 666 donors and used that subset as a discovery cohort. All discovery cohort repertoires had been generated on a single sequencing platform. HLA typing covered class I and class II loci at four-digit resolution. The number of typed donors differed by locus: roughly 620-640 for A, B, C, DRB1 and DQB1; approximately 520 for DQA1; over 600 for DPA1; and some 430 for DPB1. Several DR-DQ haplotypes were handled as single units for association and clustering because linkage in the cohort was strong. On average, 235,054 unique TCR beta nucleotide sequences were sequenced per donor among a few hundred genotyped donors of the cohort, with about 17% of those sequences being non-productive.

A few counts support this clone. What antigen it recognizes has not been identified. No much larger clonotype is one base removed from it; base qualities were not supplied. Library preparation employed the immunoSEQ multiplex PCR assay. A mixture of 60 forward primers for TCR Vbeta segments and 13 reverse primers for TCR Jbeta segments was used in the multiplex PCR. The CDR3 region of rearranged TCR beta genes was amplified from genomic DNA by a multiplex PCR assay. The amplified TCR beta libraries were sequenced on the Illumina HiSeq System as 87-base-pair reads. The original methods were these. In a later analysis, some 80 million unique TCR beta chains were counted across the 650 to 750 repertoires, and roughly 11 million of these chains were shared by at least two donors. A nearest-neighbor algorithm error-corrected the raw reads and collapsed the reads into unique sequences, merging closely related sequences to remove PCR and sequencing errors. To assign V, D and J gene segments, CDR3 sequences were aligned to IMGT reference sequences. Each retained sequence needed at least a six-nucleotide match to both a V gene segment and a J gene segment. A rearrangement was called productive if the CDR3 had no stop codons and remained in frame with V and J, and every other rearrangement was called non-productive. Following IMGT convention, CDR3 was defined as the stretch from the second conserved V-encoded cysteine up to the conserved J-encoded phenylalanine. The earlier analysis of 500 to 750 of the donors excluded any sequence lacking an unambiguous match to a single V gene segment. In an earlier analysis of roughly 500 of the donors, V segments were called functional above 56.7% productive rearrangements and were called segregating when the between-donor standard deviation exceeded 5%. A statistical classification framework was developed to diagnose cytomegalovirus status using the catalog of TCR beta chain sequences. V and J gene assignment, in a later analysis, came from comparing TCR nucleotide sequences with IMGT/GENE-DB human TR gene sequences. Using the TCRdist pipeline, a later analysis assigned CDR3 sequences along with most-parsimonious VDJ recombination scenarios. In a later analysis, each TCR beta chain was defined by its CDR3 amino acid sequence together with its V-gene family, and reads without a unique V-gene family were excluded. In a later analysis, around 650 highly shared, low-generation-probability nucleotide sequences were removed to address suspected cross-contamination and a sequencing artifact. In a later analysis, a clonal expansion index for each public chain was calculated from normalized within-repertoire ranks of inferred template counts. Generation probabilities in a later analysis came from a VDJ recombination model fitted to out-of-frame rearrangements, and those results were checked against IGoR. In a later analysis, hypergeometric tests were used to score TCR-TCR, TCR-HLA and TCR-CMV co-occurrence, with a repertoire-size bias correction applied to TCR pairs. In a later analysis, false discovery rates were estimated by permuting HLA or CMV assignments 20 times. In a later analysis, co-occurring TCRs were grouped using DBSCAN, and TCRdist sequence similarity was added for clustering within HLA-allele-positive subsets. Repertoires with fewer than 30,000 or more than 120,000 public chains, plus five repertoires with anomalous nucleotide sharing, were excluded from co-occurrence clustering. TCRdb holds this immuneACCESS table with in-frame rearrangements only. Some clones are missing; in checked studies, unresolved V genes explain under half, and the rest has no known cause. Clone size and V and J calls were adopted from that table, with D and trimming inferred from the DNA. In all, the sample holds around 160,000 clones, and 80% of those were seen once. The ten largest clones capture about a tenth of the sample.

The study at large found these results: Specific HLA alleles were associated with 15,000 to 20,000 TCR beta sequences at a false discovery rate of 0.05 in a later analysis. A later analysis found that TCR association rates varied across HLA loci, with DRB1 alleles showing the most associated TCRs and HLA-C alleles the fewest. Sequencing depth was assumed to be roughly uniform across donors in the presence/absence analyses, though that assumption may not hold. In vitro tests confirmed that a few of the cytomegalovirus-associated TCR beta chains recognize cytomegalovirus antigens. An earlier analysis of some 560 of the donors showed that most TCR beta V segments appeared in productive rearrangements either about 87% or about 30% of the time, which broadly matched IMGT annotations. Some IMGT-functional V segments, including TRBV6-2 and TRBV6-3, could not be distinguished by the 87-base-pair reads and were therefore excluded. The cohort was sequenced for TCR beta chains only, and without alpha or paired-chain data the features that could be detected were limited. Compared with equally common non-associated chains, HLA-associated TCR beta chains in a later analysis were more clonally expanded and had lower generation probabilities. A further reported finding was that TCR beta sequences accurately predicted the HLA-A and HLA-B alleles for most subjects in the first cohort. Over 15 rarely observed V segments, including chromosome 9 orphons, were excluded from the earlier analysis of several hundred of the donors because counts were too low. Several of the top co-occurrence clusters appeared to be linked to parvovirus B19, influenza, CMV and Epstein-Barr virus, according to a later analysis. Assigning TCR associations to individual alleles was difficult when HLA alleles, especially DR and DQ, strongly co-occurred. A later genetic analysis reported fewer N-insertions in productive TCRs among donors in an Asian-associated ancestry cluster than the approximately 700-donor mean. For the cohort, immune exposure information was limited to CMV serostatus. A later analysis found that most CMV-associated TCR beta chains appeared HLA-restricted, with HLA associations seemingly driven largely by CMV exposure. Correlated functional status among segregating V segments might reflect linkage disequilibrium, but an unknown experimental factor could not be ruled out. Cytomegalovirus status was reported to be diagnosed by the classifier with high specificity and sensitivity in both the original and validation cohorts. HLA typing was unavailable for some donors at each locus, so association tests used only the typed subset. A cluster of highly shared sequence variants was judged likely to represent a technical artifact of the sequencing pipeline. The study listed around 160 TCR beta chains as associated with cytomegalovirus. In a later genetic analysis, a missense DCLRE1C variant was associated with V-gene and J-gene trimming of TCR beta chains, and the association was replicated in an independent cohort. Across donors, most TCR sequences were observed very rarely, whereas some public TCRs were present in many individuals. The authors suggested that the approach could potentially be extended to other disease states and immunological phenotypes.

Measured from the cysteine to the phenylalanine, the CDR3 is 15 residues long. Solely the CDR3 DNA is kept, with 45 bases framed from the first base. At the junction V is shortened by 3 bases and J by 6 bases, with 14 bases in between. For CDR1 and CDR2, the germline V gene lists LGHNA and YSLEER. The cohort comprised 710 or so healthy bone marrow donors. At the time of sampling, every cohort member was nominally healthy, though immune exposures that went unrecorded were likely present. The donor tested CMV seropositive and was one of the 289 seropositive cohort members. Every donor gave a peripheral blood sample, and the peripheral blood mononuclear cells from that sample were used for TCR beta sequencing. Genomic DNA was extracted from the blood cell samples with the Qiagen DNeasy Blood Extraction Kit.

Rearrangement joined TRBV4-3 to TRBJ2-2; a tentative D match to TRBD1 spans 7 bases. The sample taken for sequencing was PBMCs. This TCR derives from a man aged 18-30 years in good health and CMV-seropositive. The CDR3 sequence is CASSHLRRGPGELFF. The nucleotide sequence reads as follows: TGCGCCAGCAGCCACCTCAGGAGGGGGCCCGGGGAGCTGTTTTTT.